The clone carrying this TCR beta chain was detected only a few times. As yet, its antigen is unknown. The germline V gene has CDR1 ENHRY and CDR2 SYGVKD. The length of the CDR3 is 16 residues. The V gene end was trimmed by 4 bases and the J gene end by 2 bases; junction bases not matched to a gene: 10. This specimen belongs to a study of shared clonotypes between healthy human individuals. Whole-study findings and limits: Despite large depth, rarefaction showed incomplete sorted-subset sequencing.

Some clones are missing from TCRdb's copy, which holds only in-frame ones; the method was immunoSEQ multiplex PCR. The table has roughly 2.5 million clones, roughly 92% seen once; the top ten hold over 0.12%. The source is a man younger than 30 in good health. The chain recombines TRBV10-3 with TRBJ1-1, with 7 bases fitting TRBD1. Source material: naive CD4+ T cells sorted from blood. Subset noted: CD45RA+ positively selected. As DNA, the CDR3 is TGTGCCATCAGTGTGGGGGACAGCGAACTTAACACTGAAGCTTTCTTT. This translates into CAISVGDSELNTEAFF.